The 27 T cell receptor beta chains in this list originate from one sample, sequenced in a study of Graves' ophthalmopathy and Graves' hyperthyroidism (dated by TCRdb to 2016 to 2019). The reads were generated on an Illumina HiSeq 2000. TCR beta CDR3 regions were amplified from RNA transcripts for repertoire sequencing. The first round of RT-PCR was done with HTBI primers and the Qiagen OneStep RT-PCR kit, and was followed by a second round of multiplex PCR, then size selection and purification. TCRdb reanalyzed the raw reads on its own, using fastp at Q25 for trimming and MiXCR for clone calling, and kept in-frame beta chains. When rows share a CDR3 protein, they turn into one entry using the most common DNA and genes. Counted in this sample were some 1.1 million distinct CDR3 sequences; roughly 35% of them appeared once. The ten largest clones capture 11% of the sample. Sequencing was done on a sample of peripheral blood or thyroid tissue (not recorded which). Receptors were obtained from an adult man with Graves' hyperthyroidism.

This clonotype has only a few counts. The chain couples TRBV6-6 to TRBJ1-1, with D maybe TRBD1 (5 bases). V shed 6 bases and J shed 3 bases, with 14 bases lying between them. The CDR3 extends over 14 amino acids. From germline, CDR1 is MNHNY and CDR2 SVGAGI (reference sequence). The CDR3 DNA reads TGTGCCAGCAGCAGCAGGGTTGGGCACACTGAAGCTTTCTTT. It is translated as CASSSRVGHTEAFF.

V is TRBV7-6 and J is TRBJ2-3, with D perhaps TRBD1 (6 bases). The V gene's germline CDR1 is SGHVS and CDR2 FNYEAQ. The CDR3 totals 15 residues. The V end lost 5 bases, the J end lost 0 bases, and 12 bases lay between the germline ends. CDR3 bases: TGTGCCAGCAGCCAAGGGGGTGGCAGCACAGATACGCAGTATTTT. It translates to CASSQGGGSTDTQYF.

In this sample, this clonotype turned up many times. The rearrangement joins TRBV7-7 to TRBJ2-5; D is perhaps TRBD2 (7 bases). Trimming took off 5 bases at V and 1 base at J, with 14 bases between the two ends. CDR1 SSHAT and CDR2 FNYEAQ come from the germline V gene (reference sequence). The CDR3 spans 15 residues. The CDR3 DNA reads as TGTGCCAGCAGCCCCTGGCGGGGGCGCCAAGAGACCCAGTACTTC. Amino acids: CASSPWRGRQETQYF.

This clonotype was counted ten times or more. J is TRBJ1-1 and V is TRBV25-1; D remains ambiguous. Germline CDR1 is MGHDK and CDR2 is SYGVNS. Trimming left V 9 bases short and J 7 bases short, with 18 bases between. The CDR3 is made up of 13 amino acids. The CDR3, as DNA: TGTGCCAGTTCTGTTGGTGGGTCCGTTGAAGCTTTCTTT. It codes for CASSVGGSVEAFF.

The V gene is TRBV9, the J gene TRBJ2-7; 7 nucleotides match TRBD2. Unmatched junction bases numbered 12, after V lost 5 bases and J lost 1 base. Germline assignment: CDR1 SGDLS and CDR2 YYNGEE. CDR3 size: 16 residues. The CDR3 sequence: CASSLSRGTWSYEQYF. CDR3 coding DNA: TGTGCCAGCAGTTTGTCGCGGGGGACCTGGTCCTACGAGCAGTACTTC.

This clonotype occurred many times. CDR3 sequence reads: CSAEAGTGGYEQYF. The CDR3 DNA reads TGCAGTGCTGAGGCCGGGACAGGGGGCTACGAGCAGTACTTC. V is TRBV20-1 and J is TRBJ2-7, with 11 bases that match TRBD1. CDR3 length: 14 amino acids. After removal of 5 bases from V and 3 bases from J, the junction contained 6 bases not matched to a gene. Germline-derived CDR1 and CDR2 are DFQATT and SNEGSKA (reference sequence).

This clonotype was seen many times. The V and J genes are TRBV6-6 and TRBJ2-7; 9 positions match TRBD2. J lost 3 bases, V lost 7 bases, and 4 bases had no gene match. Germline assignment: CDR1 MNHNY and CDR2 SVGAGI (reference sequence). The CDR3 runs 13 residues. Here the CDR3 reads CASNSGSSYEQYF. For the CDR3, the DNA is TGTGCCAGCAATAGCGGGAGTAGCTACGAGCAGTACTTC.

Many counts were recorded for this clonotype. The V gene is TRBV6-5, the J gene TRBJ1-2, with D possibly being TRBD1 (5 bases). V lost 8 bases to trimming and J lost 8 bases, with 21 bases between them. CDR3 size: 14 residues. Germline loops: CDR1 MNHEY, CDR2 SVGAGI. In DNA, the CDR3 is TGTGCCAGCCATTCAGGGTCCCCCACGGGAGGCTACACCTTC. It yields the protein CASHSGSPTGGYTF.

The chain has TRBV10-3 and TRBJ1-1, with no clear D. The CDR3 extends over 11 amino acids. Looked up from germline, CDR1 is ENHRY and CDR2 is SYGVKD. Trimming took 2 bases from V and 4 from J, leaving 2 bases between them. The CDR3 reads CAISEGTEAFF. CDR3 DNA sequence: TGTGCCATCAGTGAGGGCACTGAAGCTTTCTTT.

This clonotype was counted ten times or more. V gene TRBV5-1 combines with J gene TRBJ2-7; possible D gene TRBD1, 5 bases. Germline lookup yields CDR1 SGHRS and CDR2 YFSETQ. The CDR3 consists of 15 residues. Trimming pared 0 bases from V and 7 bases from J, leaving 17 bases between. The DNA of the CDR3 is TGCGCCAGCAGCTTGGTTGAGGCAGGGCGCTGGGAGCAGTACTTC. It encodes CASSLVEAGRWEQYF.

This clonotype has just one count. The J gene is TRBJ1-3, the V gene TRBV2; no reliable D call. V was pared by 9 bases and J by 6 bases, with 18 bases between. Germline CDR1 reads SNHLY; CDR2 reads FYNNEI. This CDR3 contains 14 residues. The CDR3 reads CARKKKGPENTIYF. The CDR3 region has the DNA TGTGCCAGGAAAAAGAAAGGCCCCGAAAACACCATATATTTT.

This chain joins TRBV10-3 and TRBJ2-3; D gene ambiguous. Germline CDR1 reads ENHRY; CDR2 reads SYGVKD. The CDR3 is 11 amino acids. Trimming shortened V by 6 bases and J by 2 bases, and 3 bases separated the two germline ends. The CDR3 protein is CAIRTTDTQYF. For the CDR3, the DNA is TGTGCCATCAGGACCACAGATACGCAGTATTTT.

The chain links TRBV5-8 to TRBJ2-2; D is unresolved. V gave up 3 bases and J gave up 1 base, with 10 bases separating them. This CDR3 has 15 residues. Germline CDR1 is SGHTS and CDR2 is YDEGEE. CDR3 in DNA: TGTGCCAGCAGCTGGTTGGGGAAGAACACCGGGGAGCTGTTTTTT. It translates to CASSWLGKNTGELFF.

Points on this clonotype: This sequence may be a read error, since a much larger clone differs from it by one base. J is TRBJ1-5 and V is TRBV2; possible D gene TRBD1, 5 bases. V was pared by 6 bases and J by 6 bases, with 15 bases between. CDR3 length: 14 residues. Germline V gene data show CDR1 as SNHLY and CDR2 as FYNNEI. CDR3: CASRPSGGIQPQHF. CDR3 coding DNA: TGTGCCAGCAGACCCTCTGGGGGGATTCAGCCCCAGCATTTT.

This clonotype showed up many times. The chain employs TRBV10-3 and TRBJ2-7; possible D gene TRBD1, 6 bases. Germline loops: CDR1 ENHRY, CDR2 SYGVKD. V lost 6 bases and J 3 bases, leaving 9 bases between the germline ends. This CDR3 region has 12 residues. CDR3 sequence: CAISEDSYEQYF. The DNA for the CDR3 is TGTGCCATCAGCGAGGACAGCTACGAGCAGTACTTC.

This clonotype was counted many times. For the CDR3, the DNA is TGTGCCAGCAGACAATCGCCCGGGACAGGGCCTGATACTGAAGCTTTCTTT. Its translation: CASRQSPGTGPDTEAFF. V is TRBV25-1 and J is TRBJ1-1; TRBD1 agrees at 9 bases. The CDR3 covers 17 residues. The germline V gene has CDR1 MGHDK and CDR2 SYGVNS. The junction had 16 bases not matched to a gene; V was cut back by 6 bases and J by 5 bases.

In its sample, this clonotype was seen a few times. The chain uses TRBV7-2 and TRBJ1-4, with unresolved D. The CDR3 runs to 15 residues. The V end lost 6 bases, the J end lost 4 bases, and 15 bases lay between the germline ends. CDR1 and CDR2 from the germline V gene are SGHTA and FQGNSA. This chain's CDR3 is CASRRVAELNEKLFF. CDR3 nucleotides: TGTGCCAGCAGACGGGTAGCAGAACTTAATGAAAAACTGTTTTTT. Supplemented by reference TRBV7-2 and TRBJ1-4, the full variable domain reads GAGVSQSPSNKVTEKGKDVELRCDPISGHTALYWYRQSLGQGLEFLIYFQGNSAPDKSGLPSDRFSAERTGGSVSTLTIQRTQQEDSAVYLCASRRVAELNEKLFFGSGTQLSVL.

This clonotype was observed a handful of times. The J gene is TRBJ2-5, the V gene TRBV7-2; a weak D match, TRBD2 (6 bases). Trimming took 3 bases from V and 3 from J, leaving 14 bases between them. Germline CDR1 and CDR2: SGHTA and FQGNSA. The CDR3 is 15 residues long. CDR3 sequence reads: CASSFWPSVEETQYF. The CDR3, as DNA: TGTGCCAGCAGCTTTTGGCCTAGCGTAGAAGAGACCCAGTACTTC.

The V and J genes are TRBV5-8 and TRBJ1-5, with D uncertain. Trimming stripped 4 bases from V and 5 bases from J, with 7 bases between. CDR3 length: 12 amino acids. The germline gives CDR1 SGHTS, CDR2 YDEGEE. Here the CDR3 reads CASSDGDQPQHF. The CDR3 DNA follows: TGTGCCAGCAGCGATGGGGATCAGCCCCAGCATTTT.

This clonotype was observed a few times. The CDR3 reads CASSQGTGDYQPQHF. The CDR3 DNA reads as TGTGCCAGCAGCCAAGGGACAGGGGATTATCAGCCCCAGCATTTT. The chain employs TRBV3-1 and TRBJ1-5; 9 bases match TRBD1. Losses at the gene ends were 1 base for V and 5 bases for J; bases not matched to a gene: 3. This CDR3 comprises 15 residues. CDR1 is LGHDT, CDR2 YNNKEL, per germline (reference sequence).

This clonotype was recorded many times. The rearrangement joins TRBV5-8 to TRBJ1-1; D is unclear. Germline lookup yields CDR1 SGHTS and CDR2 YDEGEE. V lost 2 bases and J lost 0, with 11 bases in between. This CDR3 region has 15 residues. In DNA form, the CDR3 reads TGTGCCAGCAGCTTCCGGGTTCCCGTGAACACTGAAGCTTTCTTT. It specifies CASSFRVPVNTEAFF. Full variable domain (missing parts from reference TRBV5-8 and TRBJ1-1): EAGVTQSPTHLIKTRGQQATLRCSPISGHTSVYWYQQALGLGLQFLLWYDEGEERNRGNFPPRFSGRQFPNYSSELNVNALELEDSALYLCASSFRVPVNTEAFFGQGTRLTVV.

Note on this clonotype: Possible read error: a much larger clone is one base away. CDR3 protein: CARSQTGSAGELFF. The DNA for the CDR3 is TGTGCCCGCAGCCAGACAGGTTCTGCCGGGGAGCTGTTTTTT. J is TRBJ2-2 and V is TRBV7-9; D might be TRBD1 (6 bases). The CDR3 is 14 residues long. Germline V CDR1 and CDR2: SEHNR, FQNEAQ (reference sequence).

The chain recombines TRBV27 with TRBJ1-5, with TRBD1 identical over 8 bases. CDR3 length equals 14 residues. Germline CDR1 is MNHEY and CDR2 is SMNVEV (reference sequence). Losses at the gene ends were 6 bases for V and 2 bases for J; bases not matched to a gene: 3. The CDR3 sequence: CASRLQGGNQPQHF. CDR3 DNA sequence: TGTGCCAGCAGGTTACAGGGGGGCAATCAGCCCCAGCATTTT.

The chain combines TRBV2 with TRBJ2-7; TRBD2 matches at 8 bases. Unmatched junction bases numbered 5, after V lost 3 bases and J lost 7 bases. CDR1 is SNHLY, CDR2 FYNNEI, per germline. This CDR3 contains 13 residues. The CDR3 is CASSDRGGGEQYF. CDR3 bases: TGTGCCAGCAGTGATCGGGGGGGCGGGGAGCAGTACTTC.

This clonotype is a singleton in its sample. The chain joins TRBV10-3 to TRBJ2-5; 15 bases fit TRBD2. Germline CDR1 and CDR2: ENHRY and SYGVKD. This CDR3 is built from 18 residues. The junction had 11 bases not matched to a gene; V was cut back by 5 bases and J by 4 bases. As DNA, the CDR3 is TGTGCCATCAGTTTCGGACTAGCGGGGGGGAGAGGTCGAGAGACCCAGTACTTC. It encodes CAISFGLAGGRGRETQYF.

CDR3 nucleotides: TGTGCCAGTACCCCCCTTAGGATCTCTGGGGCCAACGTCCTGACTTTC. This translates into CASTPLRISGANVLTF. V usage is TRBV19 and J usage is TRBJ2-6; D is uncertain. Germline V gene data show CDR1 as LNHDA and CDR2 as SQIVND (reference sequence). The length of the CDR3 is 16 residues. V was cut by 7 bases and J by 0 bases, with 13 bases left in between.

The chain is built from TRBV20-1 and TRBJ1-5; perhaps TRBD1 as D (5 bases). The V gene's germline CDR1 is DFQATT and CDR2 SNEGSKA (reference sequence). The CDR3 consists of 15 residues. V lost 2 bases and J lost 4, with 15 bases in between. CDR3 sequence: CSARQFQGGNQPQHF. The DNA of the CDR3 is TGCAGTGCTAGACAGTTTCAGGGAGGAAATCAGCCCCAGCATTTT.